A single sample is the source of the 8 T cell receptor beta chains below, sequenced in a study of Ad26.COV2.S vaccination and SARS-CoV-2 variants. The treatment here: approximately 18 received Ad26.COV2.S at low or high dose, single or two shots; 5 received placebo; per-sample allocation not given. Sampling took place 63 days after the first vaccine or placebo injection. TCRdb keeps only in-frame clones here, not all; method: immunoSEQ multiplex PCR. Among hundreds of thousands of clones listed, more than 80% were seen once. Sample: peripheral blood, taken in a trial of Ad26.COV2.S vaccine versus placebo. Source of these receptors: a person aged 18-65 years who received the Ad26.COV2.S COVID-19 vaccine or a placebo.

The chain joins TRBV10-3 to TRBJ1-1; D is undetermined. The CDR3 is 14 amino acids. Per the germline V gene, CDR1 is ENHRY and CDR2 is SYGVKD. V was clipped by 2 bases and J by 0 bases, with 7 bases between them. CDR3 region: CAISEREMNTEAFF. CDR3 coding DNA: TGTGCCATCAGTGAGCGAGAGATGAACACTGAAGCTTTCTTT.

The CDR3 DNA follows: TGTGCCACCACAGGGGGTGGCGGCACAGATACGCAGTATTTT. Its protein is CATTGGGGTDTQYF. The chain links TRBV10-3 to TRBJ2-3; 8 positions agree with TRBD1. CDR1 is ENHRY and CDR2 is SYGVKD in the germline V gene. V trimming: 10 bases; J trimming: 1 base; junction bases outside the gene matches: 7. The CDR3 totals 14 residues.

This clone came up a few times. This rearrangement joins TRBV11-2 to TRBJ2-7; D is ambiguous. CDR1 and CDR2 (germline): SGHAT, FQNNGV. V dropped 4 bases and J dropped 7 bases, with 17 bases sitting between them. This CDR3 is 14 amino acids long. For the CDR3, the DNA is TGTGCCAGCAGCTCCGACCTACTACAGTTGGAGCAGTACTTC. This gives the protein CASSSDLLQLEQYF.

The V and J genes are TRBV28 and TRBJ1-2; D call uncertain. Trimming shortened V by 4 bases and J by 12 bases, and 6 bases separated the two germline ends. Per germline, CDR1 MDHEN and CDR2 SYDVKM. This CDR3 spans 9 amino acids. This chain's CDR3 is CASSSPHTF. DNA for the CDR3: TGTGCCAGCAGTTCCCCTCACACCTTC.

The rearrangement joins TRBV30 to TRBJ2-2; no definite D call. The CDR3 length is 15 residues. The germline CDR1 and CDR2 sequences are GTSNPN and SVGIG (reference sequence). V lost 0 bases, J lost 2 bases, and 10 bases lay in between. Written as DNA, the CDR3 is TGTGCCTGGAGTGTTTCACCGTTTAACACCGGGGAGCTGTTTTTT. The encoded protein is CAWSVSPFNTGELFF.

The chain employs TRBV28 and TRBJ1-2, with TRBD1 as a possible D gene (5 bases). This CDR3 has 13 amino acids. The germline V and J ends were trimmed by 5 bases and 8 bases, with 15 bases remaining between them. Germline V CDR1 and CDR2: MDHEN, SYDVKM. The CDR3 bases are TGTGCCAGCAGTCCCGACAGAGTACTAGGCTACACCTTC. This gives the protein CASSPDRVLGYTF.

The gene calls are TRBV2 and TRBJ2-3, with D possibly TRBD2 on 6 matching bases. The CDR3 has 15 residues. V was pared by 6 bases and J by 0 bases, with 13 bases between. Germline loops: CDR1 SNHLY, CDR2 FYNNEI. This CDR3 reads CASRSLGTSTDTQYF. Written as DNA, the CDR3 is TGTGCCAGCAGATCGCTGGGGACTAGCACAGATACGCAGTATTTT.

The CDR3 DNA reads TGTGCCAGCAGTTCACCGGGACAGGGGATCTACGAGCAGTACTTC. It encodes CASSSPGQGIYEQYF. V gene TRBV27 combines with J gene TRBJ2-7; the match to TRBD1 covers 10 bases. Germline V gene lookup returns CDR1 MNHEY and CDR2 SMNVEV (reference sequence). V lost 4 bases and J lost 3; bases outside the gene matches: 6. This CDR3 is built from 15 residues.